These 26 T cell receptor beta chains were sequenced from one sample in a study of T cells in Graves' hyperthyroidism and ophthalmopathy. Template material for amplifying TCR beta CDR3 regions consisted of RNA transcripts. The study used the HTBI primer set for a first-round RT-PCR of the TCR CDR3. One entry per CDR3 protein results from TCRdb running MiXCR on the multiplex PCR reads. The table records 550,000 to 600,000 distinct CDR3 sequences, 16% of them present only once. Sequenced: blood. The source of these receptors is a woman aged 18-29 years with Graves' hyperthyroidism.

This clonotype was detected once. CDR3 sequence (DNA): TGTGCCAGCAGTGAAGAGGGGACAACCCACACAGATACGCAGTATTTT. Protein sequence: CASSEEGTTHTDTQYF. The V and J genes are TRBV6-1 and TRBJ2-3, with D perhaps matching TRBD1 (6 bases). This CDR3 region has 16 residues. Trimming took off 1 base at V and 2 bases at J, with 13 bases between the two ends. Per the germline V gene, CDR1 is MNHNS and CDR2 is SASEGT.

The CDR3 spells CASSPWGVAGEDTQYF. The CDR3, as DNA: TGTGCCAGCAGCCCCTGGGGGGTAGCGGGAGAGGATACGCAGTATTTT. The chain employs TRBV7-9 and TRBJ2-3, with TRBD2 identical over 9 bases. This CDR3 has 16 amino acids. The V segment lost 5 bases and the J segment 6 bases; nucleotides outside the gene matches: 12. Germline V lookup: CDR1 SEHNR, CDR2 FQNEAQ (reference sequence).

This clonotype was recorded at least ten times. This rearrangement joins TRBV20-1 to TRBJ2-5, with 11 nucleotides matching TRBD2. CDR1 DFQATT and CDR2 SNEGSKA come from the germline V gene (reference sequence). The CDR3 is 15 residues long. V shed 5 bases, J shed 0 bases, and the junction held 5 bases outside the gene matches. This CDR3 is CSAHLLAGDQETQYF. As DNA, the CDR3 is TGCAGTGCTCACCTACTAGCGGGGGACCAAGAGACCCAGTACTTC.

This chain links TRBV5-1 with TRBJ2-2; 7 nucleotides line up with TRBD1. The CDR3 is 16 amino acids. CDR1 SGHRS and CDR2 YFSETQ come from the germline V gene. J lost 4 bases, V lost 4 bases, and 10 bases had no gene match. CDR3 sequence reads: CASSPYRGVGTGELFF. The CDR3, as DNA: TGCGCCAGCAGCCCGTACAGGGGAGTAGGCACCGGGGAGCTGTTTTTT.

This clonotype was counted many times. The chain uses TRBV6-5 and TRBJ2-1, with D maybe TRBD2 (6 bases). CDR3 length: 18 residues. With 0 bases removed from V and 6 bases from J, the gap between germline ends came to 21 bases. Per the germline V gene, CDR1 is MNHEY and CDR2 is SVGAGI. The CDR3 bases are TGTGCCAGCAGTTACTCGACTCGCCGCTCAGGGCGGGGCAATGAGCAGTTCTTC. Its translation: CASSYSTRRSGRGNEQFF.

This clonotype was detected ten times or more. This rearrangement joins TRBV28 to TRBJ2-3; TRBD2 matches 13 bases. CDR3 length: 15 amino acids. Germline CDR1 is MDHEN and CDR2 is SYDVKM. V gave up 6 bases and J gave up 4 bases; unmatched junction bases: 4. CDR3 DNA: TGTGCCAGCAGGACTAGCGGGAGGATCGCAGATACGCAGTATTTT. Protein: CASRTSGRIADTQYF.

This clonotype was detected a few times. The chain has TRBV7-3 and TRBJ1-4; D might be TRBD1 (5 bases). Between the trimmed V and J ends, which lost 4 bases and 7 bases, there was a span of 10 bases. Germline V gene data show CDR1 as SGHTA and CDR2 as FQGTGA. This CDR3 has 13 residues. CDR3 nucleotides: TGTGCCAGCAGCTCAGACAGAGGTGAAAAACTGTTTTTT. It codes for CASSSDRGEKLFF.

This clonotype was seen a few times. J is TRBJ1-4 and V is TRBV3-1, with TRBD1 as a possible D gene (5 bases). The germline CDR1 and CDR2 sequences are LGHDT and YNNKEL (reference sequence). This CDR3 is 13 amino acids long. Deletions cut 9 bases from V and 8 bases from J, with 16 bases between. The chain's CDR3 is CASLRGPGEKLFF. The CDR3 DNA reads as TGTGCCAGTCTACGGGGACCGGGGGAAAAACTGTTTTTT.

The gene calls are TRBV2 and TRBJ2-7; D is unresolved. Trimming pared 3 bases from V and 5 bases from J, leaving 14 bases between. The CDR3 runs to 14 residues. Per the germline V gene, CDR1 is SNHLY and CDR2 is FYNNEI. The CDR3 reads CASSDPHFKDEQYF. The CDR3 nucleotides read TGTGCCAGCAGTGACCCCCATTTCAAAGACGAGCAGTACTTC.

This clonotype showed up just a few times. Just one base apart from a much larger clone, this may be a read error. The chain recombines TRBV7-3 with TRBJ2-3; D perhaps matches TRBD2 (7 bases). The CDR3 consists of 14 residues. Germline lookup yields CDR1 SGHTA and CDR2 FQGTGA. The DNA for the CDR3 is TGTGCCAGCAGCCCGAGCGGGGACACAGGTACGCAGTATTTT. Translation: CASSPSGDTGTQYF.

This chain joins TRBV14 and TRBJ2-1, with TRBD2 identical over 14 bases. The V and J ends lost 4 bases and 6 bases, in that order; junction bases with no gene match: 11. This CDR3 is built from 18 residues. The germline CDR1 and CDR2 sequences are SGHDN and FVKESK. The CDR3 region has the DNA TGTGCCAGCAGCCGGACAGCCAAGACTAGCGGGAGGGTCAATGAGCAGTTCTTC. As protein: CASSRTAKTSGRVNEQFF.

This clonotype was seen more than once but under ten times. The rearrangement uses TRBV2 and TRBJ2-3; D might be TRBD1 or TRBD2, each matching 5 bases. Per germline, CDR1 SNHLY and CDR2 FYNNEI. This CDR3 contains 16 residues. V was clipped by 5 bases and J by 1 base, with 16 bases between them. This chain's CDR3 is CASSQGFGRGTDTQYF. CDR3 nucleotide sequence: TGTGCCAGCAGTCAGGGTTTTGGGCGGGGCACAGATACGCAGTATTTT.

The chain combines TRBV29-1 with TRBJ2-2; perhaps TRBD1 as D (5 bases). Between the trimmed V and J ends, which lost 6 bases and 6 bases, there was a span of 11 bases. The CDR3 runs 12 residues. Germline V gives CDR1 SQVTM, CDR2 ANQGSEA. The CDR3, as DNA: TGCAGCGTGGCAGGGTCAGCCGGGGAGCTGTTTTTT. It specifies CSVAGSAGELFF.

The V gene is TRBV25-1, the J gene TRBJ2-1; TRBD1 aligns across 7 bases. This CDR3 comprises 16 residues. The V segment lost 2 bases and the J segment 3 bases; nucleotides outside the gene matches: 7. Germline-derived CDR1 and CDR2 are MGHDK and SYGVNS. The CDR3 protein is CASSEVGTGVYNEQFF. CDR3 bases: TGTGCCAGCAGTGAAGTCGGTACAGGGGTCTACAATGAGCAGTTCTTC. Drawing the rest from reference TRBV25-1 and TRBJ2-1, the complete variable domain is EADIYQTPRYLVIGTGKKITLECSQTMGHDKMYWYQQDPGMELHLIHYSYGVNSTEKGDLSSESTVSRIRTEHFPLTLESARPSHTSQYLCASSEVGTGVYNEQFFGPGTRLTVL.

This chain joins TRBV12-5 and TRBJ1-3; perhaps TRBD1 as D (5 bases). V was pared by 2 bases and J by 0 bases, with 17 bases between. This CDR3 has 18 residues. Germline V gives CDR1 LGHNT, CDR2 FRNRAP. The CDR3 here is CASGLYSGREASGNTIYF. The CDR3 nucleotides read TGTGCTAGTGGTTTGTATTCGGGACGGGAAGCCTCTGGAAACACCATATATTTT.

This clonotype was found many times. The chain uses TRBV3-1 and TRBJ2-1; 7 bases fit TRBD1. CDR3 size: 14 residues. Looked up from germline, CDR1 is LGHDT and CDR2 is YNNKEL (reference sequence). The J segment lost 8 bases and the V segment lost 6 bases, leaving 10 bases of the junction unmatched. The CDR3 sequence: CASSRTGPVYEQFF. CDR3 sequence (DNA): TGTGCCAGCAGTAGGACAGGCCCTGTCTATGAGCAGTTCTTC.

The chain uses TRBV27 and TRBJ1-5; TRBD1 might be the D (5 bases). The germline V gene encodes CDR1 MNHEY and CDR2 SMNVEV (reference sequence). The CDR3 contains 14 residues. V was trimmed by 1 base and J by 4 bases, leaving 8 bases between them. CDR3 sequence reads: CASSLFGGNQPQHF. The CDR3, as DNA: TGTGCCAGCAGTTTATTCGGGGGGAATCAGCCCCAGCATTTT.

The sample holds a few counts of this clonotype. This chain uses TRBV9 with TRBJ1-1; D is unclear. This CDR3 is 15 amino acids long. Trimming stripped 0 bases from V and 5 bases from J, with 14 bases between. CDR1 is SGDLS, CDR2 YYNGEE, per germline. The CDR3, as DNA: TGTGCCAGCAGCGTAGGAACTGTGGCACGGACTGAAGCTTTCTTT. Translated: CASSVGTVARTEAFF.

The chain uses TRBV6-4 and TRBJ2-1; 11 bases are shared with TRBD1. The J segment lost 7 bases and the V segment lost 2 bases, leaving 4 bases of the junction unmatched. The CDR3 has 15 amino acids. The germline gives CDR1 MRHNA, CDR2 SNTAGT. CDR3 sequence (DNA): TGTGCCAGCAGTGACGGGACAGGGGGTCTAAATGAGCAGTTCTTC. This gives the protein CASSDGTGGLNEQFF.

The chain employs TRBV20-1 and TRBJ2-7; TRBD1 might be the D (5 bases). The CDR3 sequence is 14 residues long. Trimming stripped 3 bases from V and 2 bases from J, with 14 bases between. Germline V gene data show CDR1 as DFQATT and CDR2 as SNEGSKA (reference sequence). CDR3 region: CSASNRRLPYEQYF. The CDR3 DNA reads TGCAGTGCTAGTAACAGGAGACTCCCCTACGAGCAGTACTTC.

This clonotype was detected ten times or more. The rearrangement links TRBV7-9 to TRBJ2-3; TRBD2 matches at 9 bases. The germline V gene has CDR1 SEHNR and CDR2 FQNEAQ (reference sequence). The CDR3 is made up of 16 amino acids. Unmatched junction bases numbered 3, after V lost 1 base and J lost 1 base. CDR3: CASSLGSSGGTDTQYF. The CDR3 coding sequence is TGTGCCAGCAGCTTAGGATCTAGCGGGGGCACAGATACGCAGTATTTT.

In its sample, this clonotype was seen many times. The chain joins TRBV20-1 to TRBJ1-4; 7 bases agree with TRBD1. The CDR3 loop spans 16 amino acids. Losses at the gene ends were 0 bases for V and 7 bases for J; bases not matched to a gene: 11. CDR1 is DFQATT, CDR2 SNEGSKA, per germline (reference sequence). CDR3 nucleotide sequence: TGCAGTGCTAGAGACCAGATTCCGGGACAGCTTGAAAAACTGTTTTTT. Protein sequence: CSARDQIPGQLEKLFF.

This clonotype was detected ten times or more. The chain is built from TRBV20-1 and TRBJ2-5; 11 nucleotides agree with TRBD2. CDR1 and CDR2 (germline): DFQATT, SNEGSKA (reference sequence). This CDR3 region has 15 residues. Trimming took 6 bases from V and 2 from J; bases not matched to a gene: 8. In nucleotides, the CDR3 is TGCAGTGCCCCTACTAGCGGGAGAAGTCAAGAGACCCAGTACTTC. This codes for CSAPTSGRSQETQYF.

This clonotype was seen a handful of times. The chain carries TRBV10-2 and TRBJ2-7; perhaps TRBD2 as D (5 bases). Per the germline V gene, CDR1 is WSHSY and CDR2 is SAAADI. The CDR3 totals 13 residues. V dropped 5 bases and J dropped 3 bases, with 11 bases sitting between them. CDR3 sequence: CASSLLGNYEQYF. The CDR3 coding sequence is TGCGCCAGCAGTCTACTAGGGAACTACGAGCAGTACTTC.

Many counts were recorded for this clonotype. The chain combines TRBV7-9 with TRBJ1-2; TRBD1 is a possible D gene (6 bases). The V gene lost 5 bases and the J gene lost 8 bases, with 15 bases spanning the gap. CDR1 SEHNR and CDR2 FQNEAQ come from the germline V gene (reference sequence). CDR3 size: 13 residues. Here the CDR3 DNA reads TGTGCCAGCAGCCTCGCAAGGGACATGGGCTACACCTTC. Its translation is CASSLARDMGYTF. Drawing the rest from reference TRBV7-9 and TRBJ1-2, the complete variable domain is DTGVSQNPRHKITKRGQNVTFRCDPISEHNRLYWYRQTLGQGPEFLTYFQNEAQLEKSRLLSDRFSAERPKGSFSTLEIQRTEQGDSAMYLCASSLARDMGYTFGSGTRLTVV.

The table lists this clonotype with a few counts. The J gene is TRBJ2-3, the V gene TRBV4-2, with 8 positions matching TRBD2. Germline CDR1 LGHNA, CDR2 YNFKEQ. V trimming: 4 bases; J trimming: 3 bases; junction bases outside the gene matches: 15. This CDR3 has 18 residues. Written as DNA, the CDR3 is TGTGCCAGCAGCCTAAAAACAATCGGGAGGGCGGGAACAGATACGCAGTATTTT. Protein product: CASSLKTIGRAGTDTQYF.